This entry lists 17 T cell receptor beta chains sequenced from one sample in a study of Graves' ophthalmopathy and Graves' hyperthyroidism. The authors amplified TCR beta CDR3 regions from RNA transcripts. First-round RT-PCR relied on HTBI primers, and a second-round multiplex PCR came next. TCRdb reprocessed the multiplex PCR reads via MiXCR and lists one record per CDR3 protein. In the table there are roughly 420,000 distinct CDR3 sequences, under 25% of which are singletons. What was sequenced was peripheral blood. The receptors stem from a woman under 30 with stable Graves' hyperthyroidism.

This clonotype has a handful of counts. This chain connects TRBV30 to TRBJ1-1; 11 bases fit TRBD1. The CDR3 contains 14 residues. Germline loops: CDR1 GTSNPN, CDR2 SVGIG (reference sequence). J lost 5 bases, V lost 8 bases, and 10 bases had no gene match. The CDR3 spells CATGTGGGGTEAFF. In nucleotides, the CDR3 is TGTGCCACGGGGACAGGGGGAGGAGGTACTGAAGCTTTCTTT.

This clonotype came up many times. This chain links TRBV2 with TRBJ1-6, with TRBD1 matching over 8 bases. The CDR3 consists of 16 residues. Germline trimming cut 3 bases from V and 2 bases from J; bases unmatched to any gene: 3. Germline lookup yields CDR1 SNHLY and CDR2 FYNNEI. CDR3: CASSDQGAAYNSPLHF. CDR3 bases: TGTGCCAGCAGTGATCAGGGGGCGGCCTATAATTCACCCCTCCACTTT. Drawing the rest from reference TRBV2 and TRBJ1-6, the complete variable domain is EPEVTQTPSHQVTQMGQEVILRCVPISNHLYFYWYRQILGQKVEFLVSFYNNEISEKSEIFDDQFSVERPDGSNFTLKIRSTKLEDSAMYFCASSDQGAAYNSPLHFGNGTRLTVT.

This chain links TRBV20-1 with TRBJ1-1, with D possibly TRBD1 on 6 matching bases. V lost 5 bases, J lost 0 bases, and 10 bases lay in between. The germline gives CDR1 DFQATT, CDR2 SNEGSKA (reference sequence). The CDR3 runs to 13 residues. The CDR3 reads CSAGRDMNTEAFF. CDR3 in DNA: TGCAGTGCTGGACGGGACATGAACACTGAAGCTTTCTTT.

This clonotype showed up many times. The chain links TRBV12-3 or TRBV12-4 to TRBJ2-6; a weak D match, TRBD1 (5 bases). V lost 6 bases and J lost 2, with 17 bases in between. The CDR3 consists of 17 residues. The CDR3 nucleotides read TGTGCCAGCAGCCGGCTTTCCGGCAGGGCTGGGGCCAACGTCCTGACTTTC. Translation gives CASSRLSGRAGANVLTF.

This clonotype was seen many times. The CDR3 sequence is CASSQDLAGIYEQYF. CDR3 DNA: TGCGCCAGCAGCCAAGATCTGGCAGGGATCTACGAGCAGTACTTC. V and J are TRBV4-1 and TRBJ2-7; TRBD1 might be the D (5 bases). Trimming removed 0 bases from V and 3 bases from J, with 12 bases in between. The germline CDR1 and CDR2 sequences are MGHRA and YSYEKL. There are 15 residues in the CDR3.

This clonotype was counted at least ten times. J is TRBJ2-2 and V is TRBV12-3 or TRBV12-4; no definite D call. V lost 7 bases, J lost 5 bases, and 11 bases lay in between. The CDR3 is 13 residues long. The CDR3 DNA follows: TGTGCCAGCACCCCGCAGCTTACCGGGGAGCTGTTTTTT. This sequence encodes CASTPQLTGELFF.

The CDR3 here is CSARESGGRAGYEQYF. CDR3 nucleotide sequence: TGCAGTGCTAGAGAATCGGGCGGGAGGGCCGGATACGAGCAGTACTTC. V usage is TRBV20-1 and J usage is TRBJ2-7; 9 positions agree with TRBD2. Germline V lookup: CDR1 DFQATT, CDR2 SNEGSKA (reference sequence). This CDR3 has 16 amino acids. The V segment lost 0 bases and the J segment 4 bases; nucleotides outside the gene matches: 10.

This clonotype has a handful of counts. The chain carries TRBV30 and TRBJ2-2; D is unresolved. This CDR3 is 11 amino acids long. V was cut by 8 bases and J by 3 bases, with 7 bases left in between. In germline, CDR1 is GTSNPN, CDR2 SVGIG (reference sequence). In DNA, the CDR3 is TGTGCCGGTCATGACACCGGGGAGCTGTTTTTT. Translation gives CAGHDTGELFF.

The sample holds many counts of this clonotype. J is TRBJ1-3 and V is TRBV6-5, with 7 bases lining up with TRBD1. CDR1 and CDR2 from the germline V gene are MNHEY and SVGAGI. The junction had 4 bases not matched to a gene; V was cut back by 5 bases and J by 0 bases. The CDR3 is made up of 15 amino acids. The CDR3 loop reads CASSRDRRSGNTIYF. In DNA, the CDR3 is TGTGCCAGCAGTCGGGACAGACGCTCTGGAAACACCATATATTTT.

This clonotype was seen at least ten times. The rearrangement joins TRBV27 to TRBJ2-2, with 15 bases fitting TRBD2. The germline CDR1 and CDR2 sequences are MNHEY and SMNVEV (reference sequence). With 6 bases clipped from V and 6 bases from J, the junction kept 11 bases outside the gene matches. This CDR3 has 18 amino acids. CDR3 in amino acids: CASSPVGLAGGRPGELFF. The CDR3 bases are TGTGCCAGCAGCCCCGTAGGACTAGCGGGAGGGCGGCCCGGGGAGCTGTTTTTT.

As concerns this clonotype: With a much larger clone just one base away, this may be a read error. The rearrangement uses TRBV5-1 and TRBJ1-6, with 9 bases aligning to TRBD1. Germline V lookup: CDR1 SGHRS, CDR2 YFSETQ. The CDR3 is 16 amino acids. CDR3 protein: CASSSGQGSRNSHLHF. DNA of the CDR3: TGCGCCAGCAGCTCGGGACAGGGATCGAGGAATTCACACCTCCACTTT. The entire variable domain, with the rest obtained from reference TRBV5-1 and TRBJ1-6, is as follows: KAGVTQTPRYLIKTRGQQVTLSCSPISGHRSVSWYQQTPGQGLQFLFEYFSETQRNKGNFPGRFSGRQFSNSRSEMNVSTLELGDSALYLCASSSGQGSRNSHLHFGNGTRLTVT.

This clonotype was picked up many times. The chain combines TRBV6-5 with TRBJ2-5, with unresolved D. The CDR3 consists of 14 residues. CDR1 and CDR2 (germline): MNHEY, SVGAGI. Trimming pared 3 bases from V and 5 bases from J, leaving 13 bases between. The CDR3 coding sequence is TGTGCCAGCAGTTATCTACGAGAACTGGAGACCCAGTACTTC. This gives the protein CASSYLRELETQYF.

This clonotype was observed at least ten times. V gene TRBV28 combines with J gene TRBJ2-7; possibly TRBD1 for D (6 bases). Germline CDR1 is MDHEN and CDR2 is SYDVKM. V lost 3 bases to trimming and J lost 5 bases, with 17 bases between them. The CDR3 runs to 15 residues. For the CDR3, the DNA is TGTGCCAGCAGTTTTAGGGGGATAATCTCAAACGAGCAGTACTTC. Residues: CASSFRGIISNEQYF. Filled out from reference TRBV28 and TRBJ2-7, the complete variable domain reads DVKVTQSSRYLVKRTGEKVFLECVQDMDHENMFWYRQDPGLGLRLIYFSYDVKMKEKGDIPEGYSVSREKKERFSLILESASTNQTSMYLCASSFRGIISNEQYFGPGTRLTVT.

The sample holds many counts of this clonotype. V and J are TRBV6-1 and TRBJ1-5; D is unresolved. Trimming took off 6 bases at V and 3 bases at J, with 9 bases between the two ends. The CDR3 totals 13 residues. Germline V gene sequence: CDR1 MNHNS, CDR2 SASEGT. CDR3 protein: CASRPSFNQPQHF. The CDR3 DNA is TGTGCCAGCAGACCCTCGTTCAATCAGCCCCAGCATTTT.

This clonotype was observed a few times. The genes are TRBV12-3 or TRBV12-4 and TRBJ2-5; the D is unclear. V lost 1 base and J lost 6, with 12 bases in between. This CDR3 comprises 14 residues. The CDR3 sequence is CASSLGLLGKTQYF. The DNA for the CDR3 is TGTGCCAGCAGTTTAGGGCTGTTAGGGAAGACCCAGTACTTC.

This chain uses TRBV12-3 or TRBV12-4 with TRBJ2-5; 7 bases align to TRBD2. There are 15 residues in the CDR3. Trimming at V came to 4 bases and at J to 1 base, leaving 6 bases not matched to a gene. CDR3 amino acids: CASSSRGSVQETQYF. The DNA of the CDR3 is TGTGCCAGCAGTTCGCGGGGGTCCGTCCAAGAGACCCAGTACTTC.

Ten or more counts support this clonotype. The chain recombines TRBV11-1 with TRBJ2-7; 7 bases map to TRBD1. The CDR3 runs to 12 residues. The junction had 4 bases not matched to a gene; V was cut back by 6 bases and J by 5 bases. Germline CDR1 is SGHAT and CDR2 is FQDESV (reference sequence). CDR3 region: CASSRQGHEQYF. For the CDR3, the DNA is TGTGCCAGCAGTCGACAGGGCCACGAGCAGTACTTC.